This record covers a single T cell receptor (beta chain). Its antigen is still unknown. Trimming pared 4 bases from V and 7 bases from J, leaving 22 bases between. The CDR3 contains 17 residues. Per germline, CDR1 SEHNR and CDR2 FQNEAQ (reference sequence). Uncontrolled infection, other autoimmune disease, pregnancy or lactation barred patients from enrollment. It was 8.5 to 10 ml of fresh peripheral blood that supplied the PBMCs. The source of the sample is a study of T cells in Graves' hyperthyroidism and ophthalmopathy. There were TCR beta CDR3 regions amplified from RNA transcripts. The TCR CDR3 first-round RT-PCR relied on the HTBI primer set. TCRdb independently ran MiXCR on the multiplex PCR reads; one entry per CDR3 protein. This table holds about 380,000 distinct CDR3 sequences, approximately 13% found once. Regarding the study as a whole: Most thyroid clonotypes expanded above 0.001 were also detected in blood.

The clonotype was recovered from a man aged 25-45 years with Graves' hyperthyroidism that later progressed to Graves' ophthalmopathy. Sequenced: blood. The chain employs TRBV7-9 and TRBJ1-4; possible D gene TRBD1, 6 bases. This CDR3 is CASSSTGSRGLGEKLFF. In nucleotides, the CDR3 is TGTGCCAGCAGCTCCACGGGGTCCCGGGGGCTAGGTGAAAAACTGTTTTTT. Complete variable domain (other parts from reference TRBV7-9 and TRBJ1-4): DTGVSQNPRHKITKRGQNVTFRCDPISEHNRLYWYRQTLGQGPEFLTYFQNEAQLEKSRLLSDRFSAERPKGSFSTLEIQRTEQGDSAMYLCASSSTGSRGLGEKLFFGSGTQLSVL.